This TCR beta chain was identified in a study of T cell responses to AZD1222 COVID-19 vaccine. The protocol was immunoSEQ multiplex PCR, while the TCRdb copy is restricted to in-frame clones and leaves out a portion. The sample shows about 130,000 clones, 92% of them seen only once. A word on this clone: Its specificity is not known.

Overall study results and limits: White British ancestry dominated among donors, who included more females, and clonal diversity was possibly underestimated. Increases in Spike-specific TCR breadth and depth were seen after two AZD1222 doses. Only a handful of AZD1222 recipients were seropositive at baseline. A reported finding is that nearly half of spike-specific TCRs target unmutated variant regions.

The material sequenced was peripheral blood, taken on day 0 of AZD1222 vaccination. This sequence was found in an adult in good health.

In nucleotides, the CDR3 is TGTGCCAGTGTGGTGGCATATAGCAATCAGCCCCAGCATTTT. Amino acid sequence: CASVVAYSNQPQHF. This rearrangement joins TRBV19 to TRBJ1-5; D is ambiguous. Germline lookup yields CDR1 LNHDA and CDR2 SQIVND (reference sequence). CDR3 length: 14 residues. With 8 bases removed from V and 0 bases from J, the gap between germline ends came to 11 bases. Looking up the rest from reference TRBV19 and TRBJ1-5 gives the full variable domain: DGGITQSPKYLFRKEGQNVTLSCEQNLNHDAMYWYRQDPGQGLRLIYYSQIVNDFQKGDIAEGYSVSREKKESFPLTVTSAQKNPTAFYLCASVVAYSNQPQHFGDGTRLSIL.